This paragraph reports one T cell receptor (beta chain). Germline values: CDR1 SGHTA, CDR2 FQGTGA. There are 15 residues in the CDR3. The V and J ends lost 5 bases and 4 bases respectively, with 17 bases between them. The data were obtained in a study of T cell repertoires in cytomegalovirus infection. Study background: It was the public TCR beta signatures that indicated both CMV infection and matching HLA type.

TCRdb processed the reads anew with MiXCR; each CDR3 protein has one entry. The sample lists about 260,000 distinct CDR3 sequences; roughly 13% were seen once. This clonotype was obtained from a human donor in good health (CMV status not recorded). Some clones in this sample may be carry-over from other donors' samples. Material: PBMCs. This chain uses TRBV7-3 with TRBJ1-2, with D possibly matching TRBD1 (6 bases). The CDR3 is CASSPGGQRAYGYTF. The DNA of the CDR3 is TGTGCCAGCAGCCCCGGGGGGCAGCGGGCCTATGGCTACACCTTC.